This T cell receptor (beta chain) was identified during a study of vaccination effects on CD4 cells after COVID-19. Overall study context: Sampling of a couple of convalescent patients took place 16 days and one week prior to vaccination. Every well housed some 2 million PBMC, which grew in culture alongside 10 IU/ml IL-2 and 10 ug/ml peptides.

A note on this clone: What it recognizes is unknown.

This table comes from immunoSEQ multiplex PCR, and its TCRdb copy is limited to in-frame clones, with some not included. This sample has tens of thousands of clones; approximately 70% occur once, and the top ten carry around 25%. Following 10 days of culture, CD4+ T cells were isolated. Germline assignment: CDR1 MNHEY and CDR2 SVGEGT. This CDR3 is 16 amino acids long. The V end was cut by 0 bases, the J end by 3 bases, with 13 bases between. The specimen comprised CD4+ T cells from PBMCs cultured without peptide, sampled before COVID-19 vaccination. The receptor was derived from a human donor who had a prior SARS-CoV-2 infection. The chain is built from TRBV6-2 or TRBV6-3 and TRBJ2-3, with D perhaps given as TRBD1 or TRBD2 (5 bases each). CDR3 loop: CASSYSGVGATDTQYF. The CDR3 DNA follows: TGTGCCAGCAGTTACTCGGGCGTCGGGGCAACAGATACGCAGTATTTT.